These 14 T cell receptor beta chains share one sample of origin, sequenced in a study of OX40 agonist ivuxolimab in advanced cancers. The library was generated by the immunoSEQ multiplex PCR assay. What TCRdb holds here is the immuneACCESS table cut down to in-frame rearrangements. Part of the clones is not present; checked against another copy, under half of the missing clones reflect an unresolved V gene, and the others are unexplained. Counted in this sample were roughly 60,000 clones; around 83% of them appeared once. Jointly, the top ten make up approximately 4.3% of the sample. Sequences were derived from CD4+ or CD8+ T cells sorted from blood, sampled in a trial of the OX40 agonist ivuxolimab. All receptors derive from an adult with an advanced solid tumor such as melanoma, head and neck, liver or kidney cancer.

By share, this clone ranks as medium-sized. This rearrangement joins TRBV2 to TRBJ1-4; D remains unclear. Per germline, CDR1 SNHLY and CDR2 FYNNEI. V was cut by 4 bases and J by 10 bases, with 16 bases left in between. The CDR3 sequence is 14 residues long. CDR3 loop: CASSAGRPPSKLFF. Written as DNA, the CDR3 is TGTGCCAGCAGTGCCGGGAGGCCGCCGTCAAAACTGTTTTTT.

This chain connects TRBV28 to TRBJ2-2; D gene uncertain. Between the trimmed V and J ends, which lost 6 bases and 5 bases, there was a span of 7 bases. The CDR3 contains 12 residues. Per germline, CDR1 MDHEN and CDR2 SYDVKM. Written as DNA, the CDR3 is TGTGCCAGCAGCCGCGTGACCGGGGAGCTGTTTTTT. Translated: CASSRVTGELFF.

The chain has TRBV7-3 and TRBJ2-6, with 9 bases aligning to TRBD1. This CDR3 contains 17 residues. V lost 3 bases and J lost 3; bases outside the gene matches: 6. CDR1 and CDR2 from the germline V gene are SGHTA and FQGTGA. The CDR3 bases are TGTGCCAGCAGCTTGGGGACAGGGAGCTTTGGGGCCAACGTCCTGACTTTC. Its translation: CASSLGTGSFGANVLTF.

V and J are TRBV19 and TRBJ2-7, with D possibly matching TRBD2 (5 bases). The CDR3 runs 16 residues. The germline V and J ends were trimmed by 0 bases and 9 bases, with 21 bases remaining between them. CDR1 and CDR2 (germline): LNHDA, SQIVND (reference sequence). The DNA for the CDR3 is TGTGCCAGTAGTATAGATCGTGGTACCAACTCGGAGGTGCAGTACTTC. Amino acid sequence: CASSIDRGTNSEVQYF. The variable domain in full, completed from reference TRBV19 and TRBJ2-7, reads DGGITQSPKYLFRKEGQNVTLSCEQNLNHDAMYWYRQDPGQGLRLIYYSQIVNDFQKGDIAEGYSVSREKKESFPLTVTSAQKNPTAFYLCASSIDRGTNSEVQYFGPGTRLTVT.

The CDR3 sequence is CASSLHTPPEAFF. The CDR3 DNA is TGTGCCAGCAGTCTTCATACGCCCCCTGAAGCTTTCTTT. This chain joins TRBV6-7 and TRBJ1-1; D remains unclear. TRBV6-7 is classed as an ORF, of uncertain function. This CDR3 spans 13 amino acids. The V end was cut by 5 bases, the J end by 6 bases, with 13 bases between.

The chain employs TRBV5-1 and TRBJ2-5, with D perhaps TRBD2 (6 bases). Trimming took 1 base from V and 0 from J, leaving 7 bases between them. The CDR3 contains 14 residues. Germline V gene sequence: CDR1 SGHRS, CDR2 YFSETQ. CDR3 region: CASSLREDQETQYF. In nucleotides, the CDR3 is TGCGCCAGCAGCTTGAGGGAGGACCAAGAGACCCAGTACTTC.

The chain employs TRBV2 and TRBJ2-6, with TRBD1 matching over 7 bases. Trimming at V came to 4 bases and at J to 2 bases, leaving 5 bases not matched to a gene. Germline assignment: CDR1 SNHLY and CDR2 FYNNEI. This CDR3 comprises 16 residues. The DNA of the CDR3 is TGTGCCAGCAGTGCGACAGGGTTGCCTGGGGCCAACGTCCTGACTTTC. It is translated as CASSATGLPGANVLTF.

The CDR3, as DNA: TGCGCCAGCAGTCTACTACGAGATGCACAAAGTCGGGCCAACGTCCTGACTTTC. It encodes CASSLLRDAQSRANVLTF. The chain uses TRBV10-1 and TRBJ2-6, with D unclear. V was trimmed by 5 bases and J by 5 bases, leaving 22 bases between them. CDR1 and CDR2 (germline): WNHNN, SYGVQD (reference sequence). The CDR3 loop spans 18 amino acids.

CDR3 DNA: TGTGCCAGCAGACGCACAGGGAACACTGAAGCTTTCTTT. Its translation is CASRRTGNTEAFF. The chain employs TRBV11-1 and TRBJ1-1; D perhaps matches TRBD1 (5 bases). Between the trimmed V and J ends, which lost 6 bases and 1 base, there was a span of 9 bases. The CDR3 consists of 13 residues. The germline V gene has CDR1 SGHAT and CDR2 FQDESV (reference sequence).

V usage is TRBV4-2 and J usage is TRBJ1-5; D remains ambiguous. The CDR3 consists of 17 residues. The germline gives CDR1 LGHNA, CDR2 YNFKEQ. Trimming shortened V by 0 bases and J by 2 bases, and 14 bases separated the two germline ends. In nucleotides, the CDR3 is TGTGCCAGCAGCCAAGATTTCTCCAGCTGGCGCAATCAGCCCCAGCATTTT. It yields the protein CASSQDFSSWRNQPQHF.

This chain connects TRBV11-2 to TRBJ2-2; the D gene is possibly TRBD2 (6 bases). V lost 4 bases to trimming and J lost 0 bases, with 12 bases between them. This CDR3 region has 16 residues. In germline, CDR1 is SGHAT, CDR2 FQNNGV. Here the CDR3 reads CASSWAGPANTGELFF. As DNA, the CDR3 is TGTGCCAGCAGCTGGGCGGGGCCAGCGAACACCGGGGAGCTGTTTTTT.

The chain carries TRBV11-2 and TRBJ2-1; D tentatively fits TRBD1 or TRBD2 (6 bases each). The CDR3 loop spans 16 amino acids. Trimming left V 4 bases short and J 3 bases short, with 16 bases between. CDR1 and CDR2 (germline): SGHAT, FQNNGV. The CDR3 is CASSSYRGDHYNEQFF. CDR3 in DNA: TGTGCCAGCAGCTCCTATAGGGGGGATCACTACAATGAGCAGTTCTTC.

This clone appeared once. DNA of the CDR3: TGTGCCAGCAGCCCCGGGGGGGGAGGCAATCAGCCCCAGCATTTT. Protein sequence: CASSPGGGGNQPQHF. This chain joins TRBV28 and TRBJ1-5, with a weak D call TRBD1 (5 bases). CDR1 is MDHEN and CDR2 is SYDVKM in the germline V gene. The CDR3 is made up of 15 amino acids. Trimming cost V 6 bases and J 2 bases, with 14 bases left between them.

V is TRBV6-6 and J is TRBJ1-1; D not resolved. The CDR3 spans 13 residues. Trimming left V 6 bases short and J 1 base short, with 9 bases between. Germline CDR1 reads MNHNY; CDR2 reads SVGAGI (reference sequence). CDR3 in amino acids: CASSLDGNTEAFF. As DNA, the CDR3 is TGTGCCAGCAGCCTAGACGGGAACACTGAAGCTTTCTTT.